This T cell receptor (beta chain) was found in a study of T cells in women clearing cervical HPV infection. The germline V gene has CDR1 LGHNA and CDR2 YNFKEQ. The CDR3 is 16 amino acids. Turning to this clone: A junction boundary mismatches the germline segment, possibly from a read error. The CDR3 end lies 3 residues beyond the end of the read and is filled in from the germline J gene.

The data were produced by immunoSEQ multiplex PCR, yet TCRdb's version contains in-frame clones alone and is incomplete. Here the sample table reports tens of thousands of clones. The sequenced sample was blood buffy coat. The chain combines TRBV4-2 with TRBJ2-5; the D is unclear. The TCR comes from a woman between 18 and 69 years old with a cervical HPV16 infection that either progressed to CIN3+ or cleared (not recorded which). CDR3 protein: CASSQGISDTQETQYF. The CDR3 DNA, read in part, is TGCGCCAGCAGCCAAGGAATATCAGATACACAAGAGACC.